Listed here are 15 T cell receptor beta chains from one sample, sequenced in a study of regulatory T cells in long-lasting Graves disease. Sequencing libraries for TCR beta were prepared with iRepertoire HTBI primers and Arm-PCR of CDR3 regions. MiXCR, run by TCRdb on the multiplex PCR reads, gives a single entry per CDR3 protein. The profile shows approximately 560,000 distinct CDR3 sequences, 15% to 20% of them singletons. Stated time point: newly diagnosed GD, antithyroid drugs for less than 3 months. RNA isolated from PBMCs was used to make the TCR library. Another study also made use of these data, one on T cells in Graves' hyperthyroidism and ophthalmopathy.

Sequenced material: peripheral blood mononuclear cells (PBMCs), taken at new diagnosis, from a patient treated with antithyroid drugs. Receptors were obtained from a young man with Graves disease.

This clonotype was counted many times. The chain uses TRBV12-3 or TRBV12-4 and TRBJ2-1; D unresolved. CDR3 length: 12 residues. V dropped 6 bases and J dropped 7 bases, with 10 bases sitting between them. The CDR3 region has the DNA TGTGCCAGCAGCCCCCTCCGGAATGAGCAGTTCTTC. Its protein product is CASSPLRNEQFF.

This clonotype was seen more than once but under ten times. This chain uses TRBV5-1 with TRBJ2-1, with 12 positions matching TRBD1. The CDR3 contains 14 residues. V was pared by 6 bases and J by 9 bases, with 7 bases of the junction left unmatched. Germline V CDR1 and CDR2: SGHRS, YFSETQ. In nucleotides, the CDR3 is TGCGCCAGCACCCACGGGACAGGGGGCAGTGAGCAGTTCTTC. It encodes CASTHGTGGSEQFF.

This clonotype was observed many times. The chain employs TRBV12-3 or TRBV12-4 and TRBJ2-7, with a possible D match to TRBD2 (6 bases). The CDR3 has 13 residues. Trimming removed 4 bases at V and 4 bases at J, with 11 bases between. The CDR3: CASSSGLQYEQYF. DNA for the CDR3: TGTGCCAGCAGTTCGGGACTGCAATACGAGCAGTACTTC.

This clonotype has a count of ten or more. The gene calls are TRBV20-1 and TRBJ1-1; D remains ambiguous. CDR3 length: 13 residues. V lost 4 bases and J 2 bases, leaving 11 bases between the germline ends. The germline gives CDR1 DFQATT, CDR2 SNEGSKA (reference sequence). DNA of the CDR3: TGCAGTGCTAAGGGCAGCCTTAACACTGAAGCTTTCTTT. The encoded protein is CSAKGSLNTEAFF.

This clonotype was seen many times. This rearrangement joins TRBV12-3 or TRBV12-4 to TRBJ2-1; 10 bases match TRBD2. Trimming at V came to 6 bases and at J to 10 bases, leaving 15 bases not matched to a gene. The CDR3 sequence is 16 residues long. The CDR3, as DNA: TGTGCCAGCAGCTCCCCAGCGGGGGGGTCAGGACGGGAGCAGTTCTTC. This translates into CASSSPAGGSGREQFF.

V usage is TRBV25-1 and J usage is TRBJ2-4; TRBD2 matches at 10 bases. V dropped 6 bases and J dropped 9; count of bases not matched to a gene: 8. Germline V gives CDR1 MGHDK, CDR2 SYGVNS. This CDR3 spans 14 amino acids. The CDR3 here is CASRTGTSDSIQYF. In nucleotides, the CDR3 is TGTGCCAGCAGAACCGGGACTAGCGATTCCATTCAGTACTTC.

Comments on this clonotype: This may arise from a read error, as a much more abundant clone is one base away. The gene calls are TRBV20-1 and TRBJ2-1; D possibly corresponds to TRBD2 (6 bases). The length of the CDR3 is 14 residues. Germline V gene sequence: CDR1 DFQATT, CDR2 SNEGSKA (reference sequence). CDR3 sequence: CSARDRGFYNKQFF. The CDR3 bases are TGCAGCGCCCGGGACCGGGGGTTCTACAATAAGCAGTTCTTC.

The gene calls are TRBV7-9 and TRBJ2-5, with no clear D. V was shortened by 5 bases and J by 5 bases, with 15 bases between the two germline ends. The CDR3 loop spans 14 amino acids. Germline values: CDR1 SEHNR, CDR2 FQNEAQ (reference sequence). CDR3 nucleotides: TGTGCCAGCAGCCCATGGTCGGGTGGGGAGACCCAGTACTTC. Protein sequence: CASSPWSGGETQYF.

The V gene is TRBV6-1, the J gene TRBJ2-7, with 7 bases lining up with TRBD1. This CDR3 spans 14 amino acids. The V segment lost 8 bases and the J segment 1 base; nucleotides outside the gene matches: 8. The V gene's germline CDR1 is MNHNS and CDR2 SASEGT. The CDR3 reads CASYTTGKSYEQYF. The CDR3 DNA sequence: TGTGCCAGCTACACGACAGGGAAATCCTACGAGCAGTACTTC.

This clonotype was detected only a few times. J is TRBJ2-7 and V is TRBV30, with 9 bases lining up with TRBD2. The germline gives CDR1 GTSNPN, CDR2 SVGIG (reference sequence). The CDR3 sequence is 15 residues long. Germline trimming cut 0 bases from V and 5 bases from J; bases unmatched to any gene: 8. CDR3 DNA sequence: TGTGCCTGGAGTGTACCGGTAGCGGGAGTGAACGAGCAGTACTTC. Protein product: CAWSVPVAGVNEQYF.

This chain connects TRBV5-1 to TRBJ2-2; TRBD2 agrees at 7 bases. Germline trimming cut 5 bases from V and 2 bases from J; bases unmatched to any gene: 6. This CDR3 spans 15 amino acids. Per the germline V gene, CDR1 is SGHRS and CDR2 is YFSETQ. The CDR3 DNA reads TGCGCCAGCAGTGGATCTAGCGGTAACACCGGGGAGCTGTTTTTT. Protein product: CASSGSSGNTGELFF.

Comment on this clonotype: Possible read error: a much larger clone is one base away. The rearrangement uses TRBV5-1 and TRBJ2-7; 12 positions agree with TRBD2. This CDR3 is built from 16 residues. From germline, CDR1 is SGHRS and CDR2 YFSETQ. V lost 4 bases to trimming and J lost 0 bases; unmatched junction nucleotides: 5. CDR3 DNA: TGCGCCAGCAGCGCAGGACTAGCGGGACTCTCCTACGAGCAGTACTTC. Its protein product is CASSAGLAGLSYEQYF.

A note on this clonotype: This sequence may be a read error, since a much larger clone differs from it by one base. The chain carries TRBV30 and TRBJ1-5, with a weak D call TRBD1 (5 bases). The CDR3 has 12 residues. CDR1 is GTSNPN and CDR2 is SVGIG in the germline V gene (reference sequence). With 1 base removed from V and 6 bases from J, the gap between germline ends came to 7 bases. Here the CDR3 reads CAWSDRSQPQHF. As DNA, the CDR3 is TGTGCCTGGAGTGACAGGAGTCAGCCCCAGCATTTT.

This clonotype has just a few counts. The rearrangement joins TRBV7-9 to TRBJ1-1; 11 bases match TRBD1. The germline V gene encodes CDR1 SEHNR and CDR2 FQNEAQ (reference sequence). The CDR3 loop spans 17 amino acids. V shed 6 bases and J 4 bases; nucleotides not matched to a gene: 13. The CDR3 is CASSSGQGALAGTEAFF. For the CDR3, the DNA is TGTGCCAGCAGTTCCGGACAGGGGGCTTTAGCTGGCACTGAAGCTTTCTTT.

This clonotype was seen many times. The chain is built from TRBV28 and TRBJ1-3; D may be TRBD1 (6 bases). The CDR3 length is 12 residues. V was clipped by 2 bases and J by 9 bases, with 8 bases between them. CDR1 and CDR2 from the germline V gene are MDHEN and SYDVKM. CDR3 loop: CASSLQDSTIYF. In DNA, the CDR3 is TGTGCCAGCAGTTTACAGGACAGCACCATATATTTT.